The clone carrying this T cell receptor (beta chain) showed up just a few times. MiXCR, run by TCRdb on the 5' RACE reads, gives a single entry per CDR3 protein. The table lists tens of thousands of distinct CDR3 sequences, approximately 25% of them singletons. Looked up from germline, CDR1 is MNHEY and CDR2 is SMNVEV (reference sequence). Trimming took off 5 bases at V and 0 bases at J, with 14 bases between the two ends. The CDR3 has 16 residues. The V call is TRBV27, the J call TRBJ2-1; D perhaps matches TRBD1 (5 bases). The sequenced material came from memory CD4+ T cells sorted from blood. Sample subset: memory CD4+ T cells, CD4+CD45RO+CD25-. The origin of this receptor is a female donor with breast cancer. CDR3 in amino acids: CASSITQGGSYNEQFF. CDR3 in DNA: TGTGCCAGCAGTATTACTCAGGGTGGCTCCTACAATGAGCAGTTCTTC.